The 17 T cell receptor beta chains below all came from one sample that was sequenced in a study of cytomegalovirus exposure and HLA in healthy donors. Primers: 60 Vbeta forward and 13 Jbeta reverse. Only in-frame clones appear in the TCRdb table, and some are missing; sequencing was by immunoSEQ multiplex PCR. The repertoire includes over 110,000 clones, roughly four fifths of them detected once, and around 2.5% sits in the top ten. The specimen sequenced was PBMCs. The receptors were sampled from a male donor in good health and CMV-seronegative.

V usage is TRBV18 and J usage is TRBJ2-1; 10 positions match TRBD2. V lost 5 bases to trimming and J lost 7 bases; unmatched junction nucleotides: 8. CDR1 and CDR2 from the germline V gene are KGHSH and LQKENI. The CDR3 has 15 residues. The CDR3 coding sequence is TGTGCCAGCTCAGTACCAGCGGGGGGGCTTAATGAGCAGTTCTTC. This translates into CASSVPAGGLNEQFF.

This chain uses TRBV5-4 with TRBJ2-6; D may be TRBD2 (6 bases). Trimming cost V 5 bases and J 3 bases, with 15 bases left between them. CDR1 SGHNT and CDR2 YYREEE come from the germline V gene (reference sequence). The CDR3 runs to 16 residues. CDR3 residues: CASSVNFGGGANVLTF. The CDR3 nucleotides are TGTGCCAGCAGTGTTAACTTCGGGGGTGGGGCCAACGTCCTGACTTTC.

This rearrangement joins TRBV11-3 to TRBJ2-3; D remains ambiguous. Trimming removed 4 bases at V and 2 bases at J, with 25 bases between. The CDR3 length is 19 residues. CDR1 is SGHNT, CDR2 YENEEA, per germline. CDR3 nucleotides: TGTGCCAGCAGCTCCCCCTCGGTTATACTTACTTCGTACACAGATACGCAGTATTTT. It is translated as CASSSPSVILTSYTDTQYF.

This clone was seen a handful of times. The J gene is TRBJ2-5, the V gene TRBV15; 8 positions agree with TRBD1. The J segment lost 3 bases and the V segment lost 4 bases, leaving 10 bases of the junction unmatched. Germline V gene data show CDR1 as LNHNV and CDR2 as YYDKDF (reference sequence). The CDR3 loop spans 16 amino acids. The chain's CDR3 is CATSTEKLGQEETQYF. Here the CDR3 DNA reads TGTGCCACCAGCACCGAGAAATTGGGACAGGAAGAGACCCAGTACTTC. The variable domain in full, with the rest retrieved from reference TRBV15 and TRBJ2-5, is DAMVIQNPRYQVTQFGKPVTLSCSQTLNHNVMYWYQQKSSQAPKLLFHYYDKDFNNEADTPDNFQSRRPNTSFCFLDIRSPGLGDTAMYLCATSTEKLGQEETQYFGPGTRLLVL.

CDR3 amino acids: CANAPGVGQNEQYF. The CDR3 bases are TGTGCCAACGCCCCCGGGGTAGGTCAAAACGAGCAGTACTTC. This chain links TRBV10-3 with TRBJ2-7; a weak D match, TRBD2 (5 bases). V lost 10 bases to trimming and J lost 5 bases, with 21 bases between them. The CDR3 length is 14 residues. Germline CDR1 reads ENHRY; CDR2 reads SYGVKD.

The chain recombines TRBV6-4 with TRBJ2-1, with TRBD2 matching over 9 bases. Trimming took 0 bases from V and 7 from J; bases not matched to a gene: 7. CDR3 length: 16 residues. Germline CDR1 is MRHNA and CDR2 is SNTAGT. As DNA, the CDR3 is TGTGCCAGCAGTGACTCGGGACTAGCCCCTAGGAATGAGCAGTTCTTC. This sequence encodes CASSDSGLAPRNEQFF.

V gene TRBV27 combines with J gene TRBJ2-3, with unresolved D. V lost 7 bases and J 4 bases, leaving 15 bases between the germline ends. The germline V gene encodes CDR1 MNHEY and CDR2 SMNVEV (reference sequence). CDR3 length equals 14 residues. CDR3 region: CASISLALPDTQYF. The CDR3 DNA reads TGTGCCAGCATCTCTCTGGCCCTGCCAGATACGCAGTATTTT.

The rearrangement uses TRBV9 and TRBJ2-7; 7 bases are shared with TRBD2. CDR1 is SGDLS and CDR2 is YYNGEE in the germline V gene. The CDR3 spans 13 residues. The V and J ends lost 0 bases and 7 bases, in that order; junction bases with no gene match: 4. As DNA, the CDR3 is TGTGCCAGCAGCGTAGTAGCGGGCCGGGAGCAGTACTTC. This encodes CASSVVAGREQYF.

This chain joins TRBV13 and TRBJ1-3; D might be TRBD1 (5 bases). The V end was cut by 8 bases, the J end by 1 base, with 12 bases between. The CDR3 has 14 residues. Looked up from germline, CDR1 is PRHDT and CDR2 is FYEKMQ (reference sequence). CDR3: CASRAQGSGNTIYF. In DNA form, the CDR3 reads TGTGCCAGCCGTGCCCAGGGATCTGGAAACACCATATATTTT.

This clone showed up just once. The chain combines TRBV19 with TRBJ2-3; no reliable D call. V shed 3 bases and J shed 2 bases, with 9 bases lying between them. This CDR3 is built from 14 residues. Germline-derived CDR1 and CDR2 are LNHDA and SQIVND (reference sequence). CDR3 residues: CASSMGLYTDTQYF. CDR3 in DNA: TGTGCCAGTAGTATGGGCCTATACACAGATACGCAGTATTTT.

The J gene is TRBJ1-4, the V gene TRBV7-2, with TRBD1 matching 7 bases. Germline lookup yields CDR1 SGHTA and CDR2 FQGNSA. V lost 5 bases and J lost 3; bases outside the gene matches: 3. CDR3 length equals 14 residues. In DNA, the CDR3 is TGTGCCAGCAGCCTTGGGACAGCTAATGAAAAACTGTTTTTT. As protein: CASSLGTANEKLFF.

The chain employs TRBV4-1 and TRBJ2-2; unclear D gene. V was trimmed by 1 base and J by 5 bases, leaving 11 bases between them. Per germline, CDR1 MGHRA and CDR2 YSYEKL. This CDR3 contains 15 residues. The CDR3 nucleotides are TGCGCCAGCAGCCAAGGAATAAGAGGAACCGGGGAGCTGTTTTTT. Translation: CASSQGIRGTGELFF.

This clone has only one observation. The chain carries TRBV21-1 and TRBJ2-7; the DNA was not compared with TRBD2, the D call given in the table. TRBV21-1 is a documented pseudogene. The CDR3 has 19 amino acids. The CDR3 reads CASSKEEDSPVFNRDEQYF. DNA for the CDR3: TGTGCCAGCAGCAAAGAGGAGGACTCCCCGGTCTTCAACCGGGACGAGCAGTACTTC.

The chain uses TRBV10-1 and TRBJ2-7; the match to TRBD1 covers 10 bases. The ends lost 7 bases at V and 5 bases at J; junction bases unmatched: 5. The CDR3 covers 13 residues. Per germline, CDR1 WNHNN and CDR2 SYGVQD (reference sequence). The CDR3: CASMGQGNHEQYF. Written as DNA, the CDR3 is TGCGCCAGCATGGGACAGGGGAACCACGAGCAGTACTTC.

V and J are TRBV30 and TRBJ1-5; D possibly corresponds to TRBD1 (6 bases). Trimming took off 2 bases at V and 0 bases at J, with 14 bases between the two ends. In germline, CDR1 is GTSNPN, CDR2 SVGIG (reference sequence). The CDR3 spans 16 residues. CDR3 in amino acids: CAWSRMGALSNQPQHF. DNA of the CDR3: TGTGCCTGGAGTAGGATGGGGGCGCTTAGCAATCAGCCCCAGCATTTT.

This chain links TRBV21-1 with TRBJ2-1; the table's D call, TRBD1, was not checked against the DNA. TRBV21-1 is noted as a pseudogene. The CDR3 sequence is 14 residues long. The CDR3 is CASSEGQGAGEQFF. The CDR3 DNA follows: TGTGCCAGCAGCGAGGGACAGGGGGCTGGTGAGCAGTTCTTC.

This clone turned up a few times. The chain has TRBV6-5 and TRBJ2-5; 9 bases are a match to TRBD2. Germline values: CDR1 MNHEY, CDR2 SVGAGI. This CDR3 is built from 16 residues. The V and J ends lost 6 bases and 5 bases, in that order; junction bases with no gene match: 13. In DNA form, the CDR3 reads TGTGCCAGCAGCTACGCCTTAGCGGGAGTTACGGAGACCCAGTACTTC. Protein sequence: CASSYALAGVTETQYF.